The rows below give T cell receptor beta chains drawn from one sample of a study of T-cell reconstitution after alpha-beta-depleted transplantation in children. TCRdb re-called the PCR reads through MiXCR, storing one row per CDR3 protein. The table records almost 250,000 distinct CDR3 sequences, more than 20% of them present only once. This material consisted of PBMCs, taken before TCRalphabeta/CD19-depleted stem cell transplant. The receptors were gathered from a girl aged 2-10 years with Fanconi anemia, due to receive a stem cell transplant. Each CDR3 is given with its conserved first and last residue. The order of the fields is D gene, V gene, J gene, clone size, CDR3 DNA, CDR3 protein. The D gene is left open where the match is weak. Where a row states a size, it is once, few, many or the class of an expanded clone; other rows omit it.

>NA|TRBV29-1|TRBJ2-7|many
TGCAGCGTTGAAGAAGGGGGGTCCGGGAACATACCGCATGCCTACGAGCAGTACTTC
CSVEEGGSGNIPHAYEQYF
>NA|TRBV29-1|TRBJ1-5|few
TGCAACAAAGCGGGACAAGCATTCTATAGCAATCAGCCCCAGCATTTT
CNKAGQAFYSNQPQHF
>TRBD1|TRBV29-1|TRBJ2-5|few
TGCAGCCTGACCCGGACAGGTATGGCCTTGGAGACCCAGTACTTC
CSLTRTGMALETQYF
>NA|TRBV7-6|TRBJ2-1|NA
TGTGCCAGCAGTCCTATAAATTACAATGAGCAGTTCTTC
CASSPINYNEQFF
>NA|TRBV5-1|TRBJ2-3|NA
TGCGCCAGCAGCTTGAGGATCGACAGGAGCACAGATACGCAGTATTTT
CASSLRIDRSTDTQYF
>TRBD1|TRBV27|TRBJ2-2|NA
TGTGCCAGCAGTTTCGGGACAGGGGGCACCACCGGGGAGCTGTTTTTT
CASSFGTGGTTGELFF
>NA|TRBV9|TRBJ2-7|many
TGTGCCAGCAGCGTAGATGGCCAGACCTACGAGCAGTACTTC
CASSVDGQTYEQYF
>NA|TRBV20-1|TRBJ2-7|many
TGCAGTGCTCGGGTCCACTACGAGCAGTACTTC
CSARVHYEQYF
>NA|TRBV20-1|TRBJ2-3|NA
TGCAGTGGTACTCAACCGGCAGATACGCAGTATTTT
CSGTQPADTQYF
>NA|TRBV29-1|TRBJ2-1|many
TGCAGCGGAGGTACCGGCGCGGGCTCGGGTGAGCAGTTCTTC
CSGGTGAGSGEQFF
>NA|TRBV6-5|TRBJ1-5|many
TGTGCCAGCAGTTCGGGGATCCCAAATCAGCCCCAGCATTTT
CASSSGIPNQPQHF
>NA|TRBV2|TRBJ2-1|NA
TGTGCCAGCAGTGGACAGGTCCGCTCCTACAATGAGCAGTTCTTC
CASSGQVRSYNEQFF
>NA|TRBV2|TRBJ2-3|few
TGTGCCACCTCACAGGACGACCGCACAGATACGCAGTATTTT
CATSQDDRTDTQYF
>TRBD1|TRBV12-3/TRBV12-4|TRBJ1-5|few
TGTGCCAGCAGTTTCGCACTGGGACAGCCCGAGGGCAATCAGCCCCAGCATTTT
CASSFALGQPEGNQPQHF
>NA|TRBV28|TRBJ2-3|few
TGTGCCAGCAGTTTACGGGGGATAGATACGCAGTATTTT
CASSLRGIDTQYF
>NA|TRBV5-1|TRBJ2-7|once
TGCGCCAGCAGCTCACTGACTAGCTACGAGCAGTACTTC
CASSSLTSYEQYF
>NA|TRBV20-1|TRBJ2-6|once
TGCAGTGCTAGTTGGGGCTCTGGGGCCAACGTCCTGACTTTC
CSASWGSGANVLTF
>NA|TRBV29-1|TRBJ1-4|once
TGCAGCGTAAGGGTTGTTGGTGAAAAACTGTTTTTT
CSVRVVGEKLFF
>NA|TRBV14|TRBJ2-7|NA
TGTGCCAGCAGCCAAGATGAGAGGTGGAGAGGGGAGCAGTACTTC
CASSQDERWRGEQYF
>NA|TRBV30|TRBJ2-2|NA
TGTGCCTGGAGTGACTTGGACGAGCTGTTTTTT
CAWSDLDELFF
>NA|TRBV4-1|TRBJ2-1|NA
TGCGCCAGCAGCCCCATTAATCGGGAGCAGTTCTTC
CASSPINREQFF
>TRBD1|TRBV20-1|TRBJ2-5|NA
TGCAGTGCTAGAGATTCCCAGGGGGCCGGGGAGACCCAGTACTTC
CSARDSQGAGETQYF
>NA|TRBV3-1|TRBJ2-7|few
TGTGCCAGCAGCCAACCCGGACGTCTCCCGTCCGTATACTTC
CASSQPGRLPSVYF
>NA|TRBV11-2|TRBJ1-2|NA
TGTGCCAGCAGCTTATCCACGCGTGGCTACACCTTC
CASSLSTRGYTF